The 21 T cell receptor beta chains below were found in one sample sequenced in a study of T cells in Graves' hyperthyroidism and ophthalmopathy. TCR beta CDR3 region amplification was performed from RNA transcripts. The study used the HTBI primer set for a first-round RT-PCR of the TCR CDR3. TCRdb re-analysed the multiplex PCR reads in MiXCR, keeping a single row per CDR3 protein. The data hold some 620,000 distinct CDR3 sequences, with 15% to 20% observed a single time. The sequenced sample was blood. The receptors come from a woman aged 25 to 39 with Graves' hyperthyroidism.

This clonotype was found many times. The chain carries TRBV20-1 and TRBJ2-7, with 7 bases identical to TRBD1. CDR1 is DFQATT, CDR2 SNEGSKA, per germline (reference sequence). J gave up 1 base and V 6 bases, and 9 bases lay outside the gene matches. The CDR3 runs 14 residues. CDR3: CSATGTELSYEQYF. CDR3 nucleotide sequence: TGCAGTGCCACGGGGACAGAATTATCCTACGAGCAGTACTTC.

V and J are TRBV28 and TRBJ1-5; no firm D call. Germline V CDR1 and CDR2: MDHEN, SYDVKM. This CDR3 is 15 amino acids long. The V end lost 5 bases, the J end lost 2 bases, and 13 bases lay between the germline ends. CDR3 sequence: CASSPRGVGNQPQHF. In DNA, the CDR3 is TGTGCCAGCAGTCCCCGGGGAGTCGGCAATCAGCCCCAGCATTTT.

A single count supports this clonotype. The chain couples TRBV3-1 to TRBJ1-2; 10 bases agree with TRBD1. The CDR3 sequence is 18 residues long. With V trimmed by 1 base and J by 2 bases, 10 bases remained unmatched. Per germline, CDR1 LGHDT and CDR2 YNNKEL (reference sequence). The CDR3 region has the DNA TGTGCCAGCAGCCAAGCCGACAGGGGGCGACGCTCGAACTATGGCTACACCTTC. Its protein product is CASSQADRGRRSNYGYTF.

V and J are TRBV19 and TRBJ2-1, with D unclear. The CDR3 contains 12 residues. From germline, CDR1 is LNHDA and CDR2 SQIVND (reference sequence). Trimming took 5 bases from V and 5 from J, leaving 7 bases between them. The CDR3 nucleotides read TGTGCCAGTAGTGTGAGAAACAATGAGCAGTTCTTC. It encodes CASSVRNNEQFF.

Ten or more counts support this clonotype. The V call is TRBV27, the J call TRBJ1-1; D call uncertain. Per germline, CDR1 MNHEY and CDR2 SMNVEV (reference sequence). This CDR3 comprises 14 residues. The germline V and J ends were trimmed by 2 bases and 4 bases, with 11 bases remaining between them. CDR3 protein: CASSLGVSPTEAFF. CDR3 DNA: TGTGCCAGCAGTTTAGGGGTCTCGCCCACTGAAGCTTTCTTT.

This clonotype was detected ten times or more. The chain is built from TRBV20-1 and TRBJ2-3; 9 bases fit TRBD2. The CDR3 length is 17 residues. CDR1 DFQATT and CDR2 SNEGSKA come from the germline V gene (reference sequence). This chain's CDR3 is CSGTSPKISRGQDTQYF. The CDR3 DNA follows: TGCAGCGGGACTAGCCCAAAGATCTCTCGGGGTCAAGATACGCAGTATTTT.

A few counts support this clonotype. The chain uses TRBV29-1 and TRBJ2-2; 10 nucleotides agree with TRBD1. Germline CDR1 SQVTM, CDR2 ANQGSEA. The V and J ends lost 0 bases and 4 bases, in that order; junction bases with no gene match: 8. The CDR3 consists of 17 residues. CDR3 DNA: TGCAGCGTTGAAGATCCTGAGGGACAGGGGCCCACCGGGGAGCTGTTTTTT. It translates to CSVEDPEGQGPTGELFF.

This clonotype was seen at least ten times. This sequence joins TRBV2 and TRBJ1-2; no firm D call. This CDR3 is built from 17 residues. V shed 2 bases and J shed 3 bases, with 19 bases lying between them. Germline V gene data show CDR1 as SNHLY and CDR2 as FYNNEI. This CDR3 is CASSESGNGVGDYGYTF. The CDR3 DNA follows: TGTGCCAGCAGTGAAAGTGGGAACGGTGTAGGTGACTATGGCTACACCTTC.

At least ten counts were recorded for this clonotype. The chain uses TRBV28 and TRBJ2-5, with D possibly matching TRBD2 (6 bases). CDR3 length equals 16 residues. Per germline, CDR1 MDHEN and CDR2 SYDVKM. Trimming took 5 bases from V and 4 from J, leaving 20 bases between them. CDR3 bases: TGTGCCAGCAGTGAGCCCCGGCGGGGCGCGGGAGAGACCCAGTACTTC. Protein product: CASSEPRRGAGETQYF.

This clonotype has only a few counts. The V gene is TRBV11-1, the J gene TRBJ2-6, with 8 bases matching TRBD2. This CDR3 comprises 18 residues. The ends lost 8 bases at V and 4 bases at J; junction bases unmatched: 16. The germline V gene encodes CDR1 SGHAT and CDR2 FQDESV (reference sequence). The CDR3 loop reads CASAERTGGPYGANVLTF. The CDR3 coding sequence is TGTGCCAGCGCAGAACGGACGGGAGGGCCGTACGGGGCCAACGTCCTGACTTTC.

This chain joins TRBV20-1 and TRBJ2-5; a weak D match, TRBD2 (6 bases). Per germline, CDR1 DFQATT and CDR2 SNEGSKA (reference sequence). V shed 6 bases and J shed 1 base, with 15 bases lying between them. This CDR3 region has 14 residues. DNA for the CDR3: TGCAGTGCGCCCCGAACTAGCAGCCAAGAGACCCAGTACTTC. It specifies CSAPRTSSQETQYF.

This clonotype was recorded at least ten times. The chain links TRBV12-3 or TRBV12-4 to TRBJ2-5; the D gene is possibly TRBD1 (6 bases). V was clipped by 8 bases and J by 10 bases, with 17 bases between them. CDR3 length: 12 amino acids. CDR3 coding DNA: TGTGCCAGCCGGGACACCCCGGTGAGCCAGTACTTC. It encodes CASRDTPVSQYF.

This CDR3 is CASSEFGSNSPLHF. As DNA, the CDR3 is TGTGCCAGCAGTGAATTCGGCAGTAATTCACCCCTCCACTTT. The rearrangement joins TRBV6-1 to TRBJ1-6, with no clear D. Germline assignment: CDR1 MNHNS and CDR2 SASEGT. V shed 2 bases and J shed 6 bases, with 8 bases lying between them. This CDR3 region has 14 residues.

This clonotype came up a few times. The J gene is TRBJ2-7, the V gene TRBV20-1; unclear D gene. V was trimmed by 2 bases and J by 6 bases, leaving 11 bases between them. The CDR3 is 12 residues long. Germline CDR1 DFQATT, CDR2 SNEGSKA (reference sequence). The CDR3 is CSARSSPPEQYF. The CDR3 DNA reads TGCAGTGCTAGATCTTCGCCTCCCGAGCAGTACTTC.

The gene calls are TRBV28 and TRBJ1-5; D gene uncertain. Trimming took 6 bases from V and 0 from J, leaving 12 bases between them. The CDR3 contains 15 residues. The V gene's germline CDR1 is MDHEN and CDR2 SYDVKM. CDR3 residues: CASSDRYYSNQPQHF. In nucleotides, the CDR3 is TGTGCCAGCAGCGACCGATATTATAGCAATCAGCCCCAGCATTTT.

V usage is TRBV18 and J usage is TRBJ2-3; 10 nucleotides align to TRBD2. CDR1 KGHSH and CDR2 LQKENI come from the germline V gene. The CDR3 runs 16 residues. The trim removed 2 bases at V and 5 bases at J, leaving 7 bases unmatched. The CDR3 coding sequence is TGTGCCAGCTCACCAGGCCCGGGGACTAGCGTAGATACGCAGTATTTT. Residues: CASSPGPGTSVDTQYF.

This clonotype was counted ten times or more. The rearrangement uses TRBV6-2 or TRBV6-3 and TRBJ2-7; D gene unclear. The CDR3 runs 12 residues. Looked up from germline, CDR1 is MNHEY and CDR2 is SVGEGT. V lost 7 bases and J 0 bases, leaving 7 bases between the germline ends. CDR3 amino acids: CASTTYSYEQYF. DNA of the CDR3: TGTGCCAGCACCACCTACTCCTACGAGCAGTACTTC.

In this sample, this clonotype turned up many times. The genes are TRBV6-5 and TRBJ2-1; possible D gene TRBD1, 5 bases. The V end lost 2 bases, the J end lost 0 bases, and 8 bases lay between the germline ends. Germline V lookup: CDR1 MNHEY, CDR2 SVGAGI. The CDR3 is made up of 15 amino acids. CDR3 sequence reads: CASSYGASSYNEQFF. The DNA for the CDR3 is TGTGCCAGCAGTTACGGGGCTAGCTCCTACAATGAGCAGTTCTTC.

This clonotype was recorded at least ten times. The DNA of the CDR3 is TGTGCCAGCAGCCTGGGACAGTCGATGTCGTCTGGAAACACCATATATTTT. Translating it yields CASSLGQSMSSGNTIYF. V is TRBV3-1 and J is TRBJ1-3; TRBD1 aligns across 7 bases. The CDR3 totals 17 residues. The ends lost 4 bases at V and 1 base at J; junction bases unmatched: 10. The V gene's germline CDR1 is LGHDT and CDR2 YNNKEL (reference sequence).

This clonotype showed up just once. The gene calls are TRBV19 and TRBJ2-3; 10 bases map to TRBD2. CDR1 is LNHDA, CDR2 SQIVND, per germline (reference sequence). The CDR3 is 15 residues long. The V gene end was trimmed by 4 bases and the J gene end by 3 bases; junction bases not matched to a gene: 4. The CDR3 reads CASSTLAGVTDTQYF. The CDR3 nucleotides are TGTGCCAGTAGTACCCTAGCGGGAGTTACAGATACGCAGTATTTT.

The chain recombines TRBV27 with TRBJ2-6; D may be TRBD1 (6 bases). The CDR3 length is 17 residues. Germline V CDR1 and CDR2: MNHEY, SMNVEV (reference sequence). The ends were cut back, 3 bases at V and 0 bases at J, with 12 bases in the middle. The CDR3 reads CASSLDSPSSGANVLTF. Here the CDR3 DNA reads TGTGCCAGCAGTTTGGACAGTCCGAGCTCTGGGGCCAACGTCCTGACTTTC.